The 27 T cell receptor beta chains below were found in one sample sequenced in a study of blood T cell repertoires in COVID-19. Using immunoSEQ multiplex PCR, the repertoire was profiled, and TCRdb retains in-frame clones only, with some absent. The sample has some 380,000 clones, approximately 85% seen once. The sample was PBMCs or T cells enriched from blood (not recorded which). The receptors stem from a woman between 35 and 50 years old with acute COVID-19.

The CDR3 DNA follows: TGTGCCAGCAGCCAGACTAGCGGGGGAAACAATGAGCAGTTCTTC. This sequence encodes CASSQTSGGNNEQFF. The genes are TRBV14 and TRBJ2-1, with 12 bases fitting TRBD2. Germline V gene sequence: CDR1 SGHDN, CDR2 FVKESK. Trimming took 3 bases from V and 5 from J; bases not matched to a gene: 2. The CDR3 covers 15 residues. Together with reference TRBV14 and TRBJ2-1, the CDR3 gives the full variable domain: EAGVTQFPSHSVIEKGQTVTLRCDPISGHDNLYWYRRVMGKEIKFLLHFVKESKQDESGMPNNRFLAERTGGTYSTLKVQPAELEDSGVYFCASSQTSGGNNEQFFGPGTRLTVL.

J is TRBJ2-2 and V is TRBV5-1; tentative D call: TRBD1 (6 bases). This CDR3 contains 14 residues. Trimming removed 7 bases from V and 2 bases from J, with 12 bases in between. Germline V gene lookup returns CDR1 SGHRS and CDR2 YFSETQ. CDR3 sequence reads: CASYGTLNTGELFF. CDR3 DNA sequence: TGCGCCAGCTACGGGACACTAAACACCGGGGAGCTGTTTTTT.

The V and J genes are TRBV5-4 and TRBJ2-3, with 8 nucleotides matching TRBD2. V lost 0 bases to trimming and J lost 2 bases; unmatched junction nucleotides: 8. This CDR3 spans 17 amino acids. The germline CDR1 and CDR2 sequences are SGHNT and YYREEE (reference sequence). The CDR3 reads CASSLAGGVKITDTQYF. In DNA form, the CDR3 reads TGTGCCAGCAGCTTGGCCGGGGGGGTTAAAATCACAGATACGCAGTATTTT. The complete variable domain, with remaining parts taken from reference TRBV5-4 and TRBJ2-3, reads ETGVTQSPTHLIKTRGQQVTLRCSSQSGHNTVSWYQQALGQGPQFIFQYYREEENGRGNFPPRFSGLQFPNYSSELNVNALELDDSALYLCASSLAGGVKITDTQYFGPGTRLTVL.

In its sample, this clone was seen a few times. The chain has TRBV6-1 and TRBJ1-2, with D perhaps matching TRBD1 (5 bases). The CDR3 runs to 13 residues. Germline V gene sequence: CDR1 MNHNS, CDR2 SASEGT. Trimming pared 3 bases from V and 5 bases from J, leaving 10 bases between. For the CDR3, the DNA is TGTGCCAGCAGTGAGCGGGGACGGTATGGCTACACCTTC. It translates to CASSERGRYGYTF.

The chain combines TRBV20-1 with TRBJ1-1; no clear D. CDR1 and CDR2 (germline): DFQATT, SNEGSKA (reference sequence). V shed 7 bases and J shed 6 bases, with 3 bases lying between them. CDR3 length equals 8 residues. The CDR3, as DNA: TGCAGTGTATCTGAAGCTTTCTTT. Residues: CSVSEAFF.

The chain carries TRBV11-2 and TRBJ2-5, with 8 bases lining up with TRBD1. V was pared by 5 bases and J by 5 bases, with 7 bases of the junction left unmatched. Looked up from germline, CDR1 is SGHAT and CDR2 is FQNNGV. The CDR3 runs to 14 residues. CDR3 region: CASSLTGTGETQYF. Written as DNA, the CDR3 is TGTGCCAGCAGCCTAACCGGGACAGGCGAGACCCAGTACTTC.

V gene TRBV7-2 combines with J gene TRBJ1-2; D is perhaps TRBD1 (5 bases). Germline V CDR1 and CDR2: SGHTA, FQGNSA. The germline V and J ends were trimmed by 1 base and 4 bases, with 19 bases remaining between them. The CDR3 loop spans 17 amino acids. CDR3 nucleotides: TGTGCCAGCAGCTTAGTGGGCCCAGGGATGGTAGCCTATGGCTACACCTTC. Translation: CASSLVGPGMVAYGYTF.

The CDR3 DNA reads as TGCAGCGTGGGGACAGGGGGGGCCAATGAATATGGCTACACCTTC. As protein: CSVGTGGANEYGYTF. The chain recombines TRBV29-1 with TRBJ1-2; 11 positions agree with TRBD1. The CDR3 has 15 amino acids. The germline CDR1 and CDR2 sequences are SQVTM and ANQGSEA. With V trimmed by 6 bases and J by 5 bases, 11 bases remained unmatched.

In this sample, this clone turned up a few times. In nucleotides, the CDR3 is TGTGCCAGCAGTGAACAGAGCAATCAGCCCCAGCATTTT. Encoded protein: CASSEQSNQPQHF. The chain uses TRBV2 and TRBJ1-5; D not resolved. CDR1 and CDR2 from the germline V gene are SNHLY and FYNNEI. The V and J ends lost 2 bases and 1 base respectively, with 3 bases between them. The CDR3 runs to 13 residues. The full variable domain, its missing parts supplied by reference TRBV2 and TRBJ1-5, is EPEVTQTPSHQVTQMGQEVILRCVPISNHLYFYWYRQILGQKVEFLVSFYNNEISEKSEIFDDQFSVERPDGSNFTLKIRSTKLEDSAMYFCASSEQSNQPQHFGDGTRLSIL.

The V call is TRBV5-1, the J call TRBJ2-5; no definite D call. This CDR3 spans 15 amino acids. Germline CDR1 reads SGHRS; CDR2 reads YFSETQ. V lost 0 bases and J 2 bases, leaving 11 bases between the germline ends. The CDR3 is CASSLDGRRQETQYF. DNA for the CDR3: TGCGCCAGCAGCTTGGATGGCCGAAGACAAGAGACCCAGTACTTC.

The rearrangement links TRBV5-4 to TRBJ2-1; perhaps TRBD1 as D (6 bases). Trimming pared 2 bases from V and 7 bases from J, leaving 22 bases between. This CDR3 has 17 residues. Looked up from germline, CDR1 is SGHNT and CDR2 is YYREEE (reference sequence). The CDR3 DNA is TGTGCCAGCAGCTTTGGCGGCGGCGCAGGGGAAAGGAATGAGCAGTTCTTC. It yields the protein CASSFGGGAGERNEQFF. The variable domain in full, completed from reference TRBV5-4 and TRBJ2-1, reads ETGVTQSPTHLIKTRGQQVTLRCSSQSGHNTVSWYQQALGQGPQFIFQYYREEENGRGNFPPRFSGLQFPNYSSELNVNALELDDSALYLCASSFGGGAGERNEQFFGPGTRLTVL.

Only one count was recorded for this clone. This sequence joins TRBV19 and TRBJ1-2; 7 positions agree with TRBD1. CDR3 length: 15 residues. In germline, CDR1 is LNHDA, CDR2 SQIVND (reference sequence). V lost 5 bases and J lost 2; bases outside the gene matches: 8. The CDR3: CASSFRQGGNYGYTF. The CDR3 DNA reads TGTGCCAGTAGTTTTCGACAGGGTGGCAACTATGGCTACACCTTC.

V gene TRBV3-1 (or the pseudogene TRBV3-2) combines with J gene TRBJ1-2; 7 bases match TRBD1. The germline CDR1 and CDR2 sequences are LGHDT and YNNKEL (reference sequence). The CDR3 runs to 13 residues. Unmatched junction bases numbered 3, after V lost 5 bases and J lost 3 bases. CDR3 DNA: TGTGCCAGCAGCGTTCAGGGGGACTATGGCTACACCTTC. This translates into CASSVQGDYGYTF.

CDR3 sequence: CASRVEGPGRQPQHF. The CDR3 DNA sequence: TGTGCCAGCAGAGTCGAGGGCCCAGGTAGACAGCCCCAGCATTTT. The J gene is TRBJ1-5, the V gene TRBV6-5; D not certain. V lost 6 bases, J lost 7 bases, and 19 bases lay in between. There are 15 residues in the CDR3. Germline loops: CDR1 MNHEY, CDR2 SVGAGI.

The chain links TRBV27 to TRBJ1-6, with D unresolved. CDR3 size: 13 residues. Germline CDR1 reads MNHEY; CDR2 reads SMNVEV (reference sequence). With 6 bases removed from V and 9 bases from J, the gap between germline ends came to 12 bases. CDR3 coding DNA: TGTGCCAGCAGCCTCGGACTGACTTCACCCCTCCACTTT. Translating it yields CASSLGLTSPLHF.

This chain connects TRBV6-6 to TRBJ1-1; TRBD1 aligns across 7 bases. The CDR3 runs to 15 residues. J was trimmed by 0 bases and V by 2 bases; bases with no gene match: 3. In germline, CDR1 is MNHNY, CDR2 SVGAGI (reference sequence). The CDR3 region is CASSYPGGMNTEAFF. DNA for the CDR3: TGTGCCAGCAGTTACCCAGGGGGAATGAACACTGAAGCTTTCTTT.

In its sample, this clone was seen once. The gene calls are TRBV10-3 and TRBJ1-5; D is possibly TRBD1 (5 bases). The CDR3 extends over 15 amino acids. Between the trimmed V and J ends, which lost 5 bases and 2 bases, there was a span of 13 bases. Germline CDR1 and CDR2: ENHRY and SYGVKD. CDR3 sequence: CAISKGIEGNQPQHF. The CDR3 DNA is TGTGCCATCAGTAAGGGGATTGAGGGCAATCAGCCCCAGCATTTT.

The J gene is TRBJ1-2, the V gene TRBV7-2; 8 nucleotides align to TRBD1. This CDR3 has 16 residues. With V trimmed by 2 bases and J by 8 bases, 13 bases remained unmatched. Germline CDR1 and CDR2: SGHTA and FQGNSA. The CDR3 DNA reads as TGTGCCAGCAGCTTAAGCCGGCAGGGGGCGGTGAGGGGCTACACCTTC. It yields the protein CASSLSRQGAVRGYTF.

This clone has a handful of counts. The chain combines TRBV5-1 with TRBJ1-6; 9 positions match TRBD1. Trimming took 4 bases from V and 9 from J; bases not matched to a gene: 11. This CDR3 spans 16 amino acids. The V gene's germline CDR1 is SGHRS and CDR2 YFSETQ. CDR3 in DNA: TGCGCCAGCAGCCTCTCACCGGGACAGGGTTTTTCACCCCTCCACTTT. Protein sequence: CASSLSPGQGFSPLHF.

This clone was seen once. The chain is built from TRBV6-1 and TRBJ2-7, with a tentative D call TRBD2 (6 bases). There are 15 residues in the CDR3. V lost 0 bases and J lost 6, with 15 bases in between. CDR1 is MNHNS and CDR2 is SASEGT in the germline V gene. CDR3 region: CASSEALRSGAEQYF. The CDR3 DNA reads TGTGCCAGCAGTGAAGCGCTTAGGTCGGGAGCCGAGCAGTACTTC.

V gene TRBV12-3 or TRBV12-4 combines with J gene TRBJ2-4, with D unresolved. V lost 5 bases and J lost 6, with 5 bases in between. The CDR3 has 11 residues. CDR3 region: CASSTRNIQYF. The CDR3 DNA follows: TGTGCCAGCAGTACAAGAAACATTCAGTACTTC.

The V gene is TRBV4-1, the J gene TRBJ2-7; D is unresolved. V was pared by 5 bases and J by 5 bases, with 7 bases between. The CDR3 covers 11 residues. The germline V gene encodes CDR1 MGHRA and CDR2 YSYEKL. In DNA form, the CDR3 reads TGCGCCAGCAGCTCCTTTAACGAGCAGTACTTC. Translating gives CASSSFNEQYF.

CDR3 coding DNA: TGTGCCAGCAGCTTAGCGGGACAAACCCAAGAGACCCAGTACTTC. Translating gives CASSLAGQTQETQYF. The J gene is TRBJ2-5, the V gene TRBV7-9, with D possibly matching TRBD1 (6 bases). With 0 bases removed from V and 1 base from J, the gap between germline ends came to 9 bases. CDR1 is SEHNR, CDR2 FQNEAQ, per germline (reference sequence). CDR3 length equals 15 residues.

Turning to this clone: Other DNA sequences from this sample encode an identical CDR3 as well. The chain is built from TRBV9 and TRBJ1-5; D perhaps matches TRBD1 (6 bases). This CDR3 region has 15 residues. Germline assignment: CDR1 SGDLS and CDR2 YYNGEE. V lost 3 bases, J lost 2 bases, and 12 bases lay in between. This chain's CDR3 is CASSGTGNRNQPQHF. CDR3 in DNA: TGTGCCAGCAGCGGTACAGGGAACCGCAATCAGCCCCAGCATTTT.

CDR3 sequence (DNA): TGTGCCAGCAGTTTCCAGGGTAGCAATCAGCCCCAGCATTTT. Translation: CASSFQGSNQPQHF. The rearrangement uses TRBV28 and TRBJ1-5, with D perhaps TRBD1 (5 bases). Germline values: CDR1 MDHEN, CDR2 SYDVKM. V dropped 3 bases and J dropped 0 bases, with 6 bases sitting between them. This CDR3 is built from 14 residues.

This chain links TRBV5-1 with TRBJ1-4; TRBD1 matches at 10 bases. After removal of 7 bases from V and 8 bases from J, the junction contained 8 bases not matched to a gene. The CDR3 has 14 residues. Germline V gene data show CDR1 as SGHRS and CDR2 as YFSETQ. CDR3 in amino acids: CASGRTGGDEKLFF. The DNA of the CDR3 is TGCGCCAGCGGCAGGACAGGGGGGGACGAAAAACTGTTTTTT. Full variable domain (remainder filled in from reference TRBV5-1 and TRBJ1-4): KAGVTQTPRYLIKTRGQQVTLSCSPISGHRSVSWYQQTPGQGLQFLFEYFSETQRNKGNFPGRFSGRQFSNSRSEMNVSTLELGDSALYLCASGRTGGDEKLFFGSGTQLSVL.

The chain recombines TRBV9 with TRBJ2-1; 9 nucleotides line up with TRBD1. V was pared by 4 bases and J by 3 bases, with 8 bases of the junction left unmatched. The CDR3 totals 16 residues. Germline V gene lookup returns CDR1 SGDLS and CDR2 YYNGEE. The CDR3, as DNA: TGTGCCAGCAGCTCCAAGGACAGGGGAGGCTACAATGAGCAGTTCTTC. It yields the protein CASSSKDRGGYNEQFF.